The rows below give T cell receptor beta chains drawn from one sample of a study of primary melanoma T cells and metastatic recurrence. This table comes from immunoSEQ multiplex PCR, and its TCRdb copy is limited to in-frame clones, with some not included. The table includes roughly 200 clones, 90% to 95% detected once. The sample was melanoma tumor tissue. These receptor sequences come from a human donor with melanoma. Each CDR3 is given with its conserved first and last residue. The order of the fields is J gene, V gene, CDR3 length, clone size, D gene, CDR3 DNA, CDR3 protein. D genes are given only for firm matches. The size entry is marked missing in some rows and otherwise reads once, few, many or a size class.

J: TRBJ2-3
V: TRBV6-8
length: 14
size: .
D: TRBD2
DNA: TGTGCCAGCAGTAGCGGGGGGGCCACAGATACGCAGTATTTT
CDR3: CASSSGGATDTQYF

J: TRBJ1-2
V: TRBV6-8
length: 14
size: .
D: .
DNA: TGTGCCAGCAGTGGAGTAGGGATAGCTTATGGCTACACCTTC
CDR3: CASSGVGIAYGYTF

J: TRBJ2-1
V: TRBV6-8
length: 15
size: .
D: TRBD2
DNA: TGTGCCAGCAGTGACTCTAGCGGCTCCTACAATGAGCAGTTCTTC
CDR3: CASSDSSGSYNEQFF

J: TRBJ1-6
V: TRBV11-3
length: 15
size: .
D: .
DNA: TGTGCCAGCAGCCTCTCCAGGGCGGGGAAGTCACCCCTCCACTTT
CDR3: CASSLSRAGKSPLHF

J: TRBJ2-7
V: TRBV25-1
length: 13
size: once
D: .
DNA: TGTGCCAGCAGTGAATTCAAATCCTCCGAGCAGTACTTC
CDR3: CASSEFKSSEQYF

J: TRBJ1-6
V: TRBV28
length: 15
size: .
D: TRBD1
DNA: TGTGCCAGCAGTTTAATGGACAGGGGGCGATCACCCCTCCACTTT
CDR3: CASSLMDRGRSPLHF

J: TRBJ2-1
V: TRBV7-6
length: 15
size: .
D: .
DNA: TGTGCCAGCAGCTTGTTCGGTGGGGAGTACAATGAGCAGTTCTTC
CDR3: CASSLFGGEYNEQFF

J: TRBJ2-7
V: TRBV11-3
length: 18
size: .
D: TRBD2
DNA: TGTGCCAGCAGCTCCCCCGGGACTAGCGGGAGGGCCCGTGACGAGCAGTACTTC
CDR3: CASSSPGTSGRARDEQYF

J: TRBJ2-3
V: TRBV7-1
length: 14
size: .
D: .
DNA: TGTGCCAGCAGCGTCACCCTGACTTCGGATACGCAGTATTTT
CDR3: CASSVTLTSDTQYF

J: TRBJ1-5
V: TRBV28
length: 13
size: .
D: .
DNA: TGTGCCAGCAGTCATACAGGGCATCAGCCCCAGCATTTT
CDR3: CASSHTGHQPQHF

J: TRBJ1-2
V: TRBV6-8
length: 14
size: .
D: .
DNA: TGTGCCAGCAGTTACACCCTTTATCGCTATGGCTACACCTTC
CDR3: CASSYTLYRYGYTF

J: TRBJ2-2
V: TRBV6-1
length: 14
size: .
D: .
DNA: TGTGCCAGCAGTGAAGCGGGAGACACCGGGGAGCTGTTTTTT
CDR3: CASSEAGDTGELFF

J: TRBJ1-4
V: TRBV11-3
length: 14
size: .
D: .
DNA: TGTGCCAGCAGCTTAGACGGGGGGCGTGAAAAACTGTTTTTT
CDR3: CASSLDGGREKLFF

J: TRBJ2-7
V: TRBV12-5
length: 13
size: .
D: .
DNA: TGTGCTAGCCTGCCTGCAGGAGGCTACGAGCAGTACTTC
CDR3: CASLPAGGYEQYF

J: TRBJ2-7
V: TRBV6-8
length: 13
size: .
D: TRBD2
DNA: TGTGCCAGCATGGGAGGGATCAGAGGGGAGCAGTACTTC
CDR3: CASMGGIRGEQYF

J: TRBJ2-3
V: TRBV11-3
length: 17
size: .
D: TRBD2
DNA: TGTGCCAGCAGCCGAGTTAGCGGGACCTCATCGACAGATACGCAGTATTTT
CDR3: CASSRVSGTSSTDTQYF

J: TRBJ1-3
V: TRBV6-8
length: 15
size: .
D: .
DNA: TGTGCCAGCACTGGACAGAACACGCCCGGAAACACCATATATTTT
CDR3: CASTGQNTPGNTIYF

J: TRBJ2-1
V: TRBV15
length: 16
size: .
D: TRBD1
DNA: TGTGCCACCAGCAGAGGTCGAGGGGGCGGAATCGGGGAGCAGTTCTTC
CDR3: CATSRGRGGGIGEQFF

J: TRBJ2-5
V: TRBV7-6
length: 14
size: .
D: TRBD2
DNA: TGTGCCAGCAGTTATAGCGGGAGTGGAGAGACCCAGTACTTC
CDR3: CASSYSGSGETQYF

J: TRBJ2-5
V: TRBV28
length: 13
size: .
D: TRBD2
DNA: TGTGCCACCCGGGAGGGATGGCAAGAGACCCAGTACTTC
CDR3: CATREGWQETQYF

J: TRBJ2-7
V: TRBV28
length: 12
size: once
D: .
DNA: TGTGCCAGCAGTTTGAAGGACTACGAGCAGTACTTC
CDR3: CASSLKDYEQYF

J: TRBJ2-6
V: TRBV7-6
length: 17
size: .
D: .
DNA: TGTGCCAGCAGCGTCATCAAGTCACAAAGTCGGGCCAACGTCCTGACTTTC
CDR3: CASSVIKSQSRANVLTF

J: TRBJ1-1
V: TRBV6-8
length: 14
size: .
D: .
DNA: TGTGCCATCAGTGGCGGGCAGGGTATCGCTGAAGCTTTCTTT
CDR3: CAISGGQGIAEAFF

J: TRBJ1-2
V: TRBV11-3
length: 14
size: .
D: .
DNA: TGTGCCAGCAGCCTATCCCGGGGTTATGATGGCTACACCTTC
CDR3: CASSLSRGYDGYTF

J: TRBJ1-6
V: TRBV28
length: 12
size: .
D: .
DNA: TGTGCCAGCAGTTCCCCCAATTCACCCCTCCACTTT
CDR3: CASSSPNSPLHF

J: TRBJ1-1
V: TRBV6-4
length: 12
size: .
D: .
DNA: TGTGCCAGCAGGGAGGAGGGGGCTGAAGCTTTCTTT
CDR3: CASREEGAEAFF

J: TRBJ1-3
V: TRBV7-2
length: 15
size: .
D: .
DNA: TGTGCCAGCAGCCCCCCGCCGCGCCTTGGAAACACCATATATTTT
CDR3: CASSPPPRLGNTIYF

J: TRBJ2-3
V: TRBV15
length: 17
size: few
D: TRBD2
DNA: TGTGCCACCAGCAGAGAGAAGGGGCGGGGGAGGCACGATACGCAGTATTTT
CDR3: CATSREKGRGRHDTQYF

J: TRBJ2-2
V: TRBV11-3
length: 15
size: .
D: .
DNA: TGTGCCAGCAGCCTACAACAGGGAAACGGCGGGGAGCTGTTTTTT
CDR3: CASSLQQGNGGELFF

J: TRBJ2-1
V: TRBV19
length: 19
size: .
D: TRBD2
DNA: TGTGCCAGTAGTATCATTTTGACTAGCGGGTTCAGCTCCTACAATGAGCAGTTCTTC
CDR3: CASSIILTSGFSSYNEQFF

J: TRBJ1-3
V: TRBV11-3
length: 18
size: .
D: .
DNA: TGTGCCAGCAGCTTATCCCCTCGTCAGGCCTTCTCTGGAAACACCATATATTTT
CDR3: CASSLSPRQAFSGNTIYF

J: TRBJ2-6
V: TRBV28
length: 15
size: .
D: .
DNA: TGTGCCAGCAGTCAGAGGCTCTCTGGGGCCAACGTCCTGACTTTC
CDR3: CASSQRLSGANVLTF

J: TRBJ2-5
V: TRBV6-8
length: 12
size: .
D: .
DNA: TGTGCCATCAGGGGGGCCGACGAGACCCAGTACTTC
CDR3: CAIRGADETQYF

J: TRBJ2-5
V: TRBV5-1
length: 14
size: .
D: TRBD2
DNA: TGCGCCAGCAGCTCCCCGGGACTAGAAGAGACCCAGTACTTC
CDR3: CASSSPGLEETQYF

J: TRBJ2-3
V: TRBV19
length: 17
size: .
D: TRBD2
DNA: TGTGCCAGTAGCAGGGGCAGCGGGAGGGACAGCACAGATACGCAGTATTTT
CDR3: CASSRGSGRDSTDTQYF

J: TRBJ1-4
V: TRBV5-1
length: 14
size: .
D: .
DNA: TGCGCCAGCAGCTCAGCAGGCGGGTATGAAAAACTGTTTTTT
CDR3: CASSSAGGYEKLFF